Listed below are T cell receptor beta chains from one sample, sequenced in a study of blood T cell repertoires in COVID-19. The method was immunoSEQ multiplex PCR; TCRdb's version includes in-frame clones alone and lacks a portion of them. This table holds 200,000 to 250,000 clones, 83% found once. Sequenced: peripheral blood. Source of these receptors: a woman aged 30 to 39 with COVID-19, enrolled during active disease. Both conserved end residues are part of each CDR3. The D gene is left open where the match is weak. Clone sizes are given selectively: once, few, many, or a class where the clone is expanded.

j_call	clone_size	d_call	cdr3_length	v_call	cdr3_aa	cdr3_nt
TRBJ2-7	-	-	17	TRBV19	CASSPWGSGSSTYEQYF	TGTGCCAGTAGTCCCTGGGGTAGCGGATCTTCAACCTACGAGCAGTACTTC
TRBJ1-1	-	-	11	TRBV28	CASSSYTEAFF	TGTGCCAGCAGTTCGTACACTGAAGCTTTCTTT
TRBJ1-5	few	TRBD1	16	TRBV9	CASSVGIGGRNQPQHF	TGTGCCAGCAGCGTAGGTATAGGGGGCCGCAATCAGCCCCAGCATTTT
TRBJ2-3	-	TRBD2	15	TRBV5-1	CASSLSSSGDDTQYF	TGCGCCAGCAGCTTGTCGAGTAGCGGGGACGATACGCAGTATTTT
TRBJ1-2	-	TRBD1	13	TRBV10-3	CAVSPTGGYGYTF	TGTGCCGTCTCTCCGACAGGGGGGTATGGCTACACCTTC
TRBJ2-7	-	-	13	TRBV7-2	CASSPAASTEQYF	TGTGCCAGCAGCCCCGCCGCTAGTACCGAGCAGTACTTC
TRBJ1-2	-	-	15	TRBV19	CASSPRDTGGYGYTF	TGTGCCAGTTCCCCCCGGGACACTGGGGGCTATGGCTACACCTTC
TRBJ2-1	-	TRBD2	17	TRBV2	CASSLTSGGFIPLEQFF	TGTGCCAGCAGTTTAACTAGCGGGGGGTTTATCCCACTTGAGCAGTTCTTC
TRBJ2-3	-	-	16	TRBV6-6	CASSRYLRPSTDTQYF	TGTGCCAGCAGTCGATACCTGAGGCCTAGCACAGATACGCAGTATTTT
TRBJ2-7	few	-	13	TRBV20-1	CSASGGSRGEQYF	TGCAGTGCTAGTGGGGGTAGTCGGGGCGAGCAGTACTTC
TRBJ2-5	-	-	15	TRBV28	CASSLPTGLGETQYF	TGTGCCAGCAGTTTACCTACAGGGTTAGGAGAGACCCAGTACTTC
TRBJ2-2	-	-	17	TRBV18	CASSPRLGLQNTGELFF	TGTGCCAGCTCACCACGACTGGGACTTCAGAATACCGGGGAGCTGTTTTTT
TRBJ2-1	-	TRBD2	12	TRBV18	CASSPGGNEQFF	TGTGCCAGCTCGCCGGGGGGGAACGAGCAGTTCTTC
TRBJ1-6	once	-	12	TRBV12-3/TRBV12-4	CASSPLNSPLHF	TGTGCCAGCAGCCCTCTTAATTCACCCCTCCACTTT
TRBJ2-7	-	TRBD1	15	TRBV27	CASSLSRDRSYEQYF	TGTGCCAGCAGTTTATCCCGGGACAGGTCCTACGAGCAGTACTTC
TRBJ2-2	-	-	15	TRBV7-3	CASSSSTGRNGELFF	TGTGCCAGCAGCTCCTCGACAGGGAGGAACGGGGAGCTGTTTTTT
TRBJ2-1	-	-	15	TRBV11-3	CASSLAGGPYNEQFF	TGTGCCAGCAGCTTAGCGGGGGGCCCTTACAATGAGCAGTTCTTC
TRBJ2-3	-	-	14	TRBV6-4	CASSPAGSTDTQYF	TGTGCCAGCAGCCCTGCGGGGAGCACAGATACGCAGTATTTT
TRBJ2-5	once	TRBD2	17	TRBV10-3	CAIRPSNLAGEEETQYF	TGTGCCATCAGACCCTCGAATTTAGCGGGAGAGGAAGAGACCCAGTACTTC
TRBJ2-1	few	-	16	TRBV24-1	CATSDSGQGTYNEQFF	TGTGCCACCAGTGATTCGGGACAAGGCACCTACAATGAGCAGTTCTTC
TRBJ1-1	-	TRBD1	15	TRBV27	CASSLDRGLATEAFF	TGTGCCAGCAGTTTGGACAGGGGGCTGGCCACTGAAGCTTTCTTT
TRBJ1-5	-	-	12	TRBV28	CAGGGSNQPQHF	TGTGCCGGCGGGGGAAGCAATCAGCCCCAGCATTTT
TRBJ1-2	-	TRBD1	14	TRBV5-6	CASSFRDRGYGYTF	TGTGCCAGCAGCTTCCGGGACAGGGGTTATGGCTACACCTTC
TRBJ2-7	once	-	15	TRBV7-9	CASSGTNPSSYEQYF	TGTGCCAGCAGCGGGACAAATCCCAGCTCCTACGAGCAGTACTTC
TRBJ2-1	-	-	19	TRBV6-1	CASSEDGGSTLGSYNEQFF	TGTGCCAGCAGTGAAGATGGGGGCTCAACCCTGGGGTCCTACAATGAGCAGTTCTTC
TRBJ2-1	-	TRBD2	15	TRBV4-1	CASGSSGHIGDEQFF	TGCGCCAGCGGATCTAGCGGGCACATAGGGGATGAGCAGTTCTTC
TRBJ1-2	-	TRBD1	13	TRBV2	CASRTGGGSGYTF	TGTGCCAGCAGGACAGGGGGCGGGTCTGGCTACACCTTC
TRBJ1-1	-	-	13	TRBV7-9	CASSPLVNTEAFF	TGTGCCAGCAGCCCCCTCGTGAACACTGAAGCTTTCTTT
TRBJ1-2	-	-	15	TRBV3-1/TRBV3-2	CASSVYFEANYGYTF	TGTGCCAGCAGCGTGTATTTTGAGGCTAACTATGGCTACACCTTC
TRBJ1-1	-	-	13	TRBV27	CASSPAGVTEAFF	TGTGCCAGCAGTCCGGCAGGGGTGACTGAAGCTTTCTTT
TRBJ2-3	-	TRBD2	16	TRBV18	CASSPLAGAGTDTQYF	TGTGCCAGCTCACCACTAGCGGGAGCGGGGACAGATACGCAGTATTTT
TRBJ1-2	-	-	16	TRBV10-3	CAISEAGRARNYGYTF	TGTGCCATCAGTGAGGCGGGGAGGGCCAGGAACTATGGCTACACCTTC
TRBJ1-2	-	-	14	TRBV12-2	CASRLVQGSGGYTF	TGTGCAAGTCGCTTAGTACAGGGTTCAGGCGGCTACACCTTC
TRBJ1-6	-	-	17	TRBV7-9	CASSLGAGKPYNSPLHF	TGTGCCAGCAGCTTAGGCGCAGGCAAGCCCTATAATTCACCCCTCCACTTT
TRBJ2-3	-	TRBD2	18	TRBV6-2/TRBV6-3	CASSRATGLAGATDTQYF	TGTGCCAGCAGCCGCGCCACCGGACTAGCGGGGGCCACAGATACGCAGTATTTT
TRBJ1-2	-	-	14	TRBV29-1	CSVEGVGHRDGYTF	TGCAGCGTTGAAGGAGTGGGTCACAGAGATGGCTACACCTTC
TRBJ2-3	-	-	13	TRBV5-1	CASSSFLADTQYF	TGCGCCAGCAGCTCCTTTTTAGCAGATACGCAGTATTTT
TRBJ2-1	few	TRBD2	16	TRBV24-1	CATSDRSGGDDNEQFF	TGTGCCACCAGTGACCGAAGCGGGGGGGATGACAATGAGCAGTTCTTC
TRBJ2-7	few	-	12	TRBV6-1	CASSESSYEQYF	TGTGCCAGCAGTGAGTCTTCCTACGAGCAGTACTTC
TRBJ2-7	-	-	15	TRBV29-1	CSVLGARESLYEQYF	TGCAGCGTTCTAGGAGCCAGGGAATCCCTCTACGAGCAGTACTTC
TRBJ2-2	-	TRBD2	16	TRBV11-3	CASSRVAGVYTGELFF	TGTGCCAGCAGCCGAGTAGCGGGAGTGTACACCGGGGAGCTGTTTTTT
TRBJ2-3	-	-	12	TRBV7-9	CASSLQVSIQYF	TGTGCCAGCAGCTTACAGGTTTCTATCCAGTATTTT
TRBJ1-5	-	TRBD1	15	TRBV10-3	CAISESTGAYQPQHF	TGTGCCATCAGTGAGTCGACAGGGGCCTATCAGCCCCAGCATTTT
TRBJ2-1	-	TRBD2	15	TRBV7-3	CASSLNAGGYNEQFF	TGTGCCAGCAGCTTAAATGCGGGGGGGTACAATGAGCAGTTCTTC
TRBJ2-3	few	-	14	TRBV5-5	CASSLSTYTDTQYF	TGTGCCAGCAGCTTGTCAACTTACACAGATACGCAGTATTTT
TRBJ2-3	-	-	16	TRBV15	CATSRLEGRGTDTQYF	TGTGCCACCAGCAGATTGGAGGGTCGTGGCACAGATACGCAGTATTTT
TRBJ2-3	-	TRBD1	14	TRBV6-5	CASRILGGFQTQYF	TGTGCCAGCAGGATTTTAGGGGGCTTCCAGACGCAGTATTTT
TRBJ2-7	-	TRBD2	16	TRBV7-9	CASSLAGTSRAGEQYF	TGTGCCAGCAGCTTAGCTGGGACTAGTAGGGCGGGAGAGCAGTACTTC
TRBJ1-6	few	-	13	TRBV9	CASSVEGQSPLHF	TGTGCCAGCAGCGTAGAAGGACAGTCACCCCTCCACTTT
TRBJ2-2	-	TRBD1	15	TRBV5-1	CASSTRTGDGGELFF	TGCGCCAGCAGCACTCGGACAGGGGACGGCGGGGAGCTGTTTTTT
TRBJ1-1	-	-	15	TRBV7-9	CASSLGGALNTEAFF	TGTGCCAGCAGCTTAGGCGGAGCCCTGAACACTGAAGCTTTCTTT
TRBJ1-2	-	TRBD1	15	TRBV9	CASSSRDRGLYGYTF	TGTGCCAGCAGCTCGCGGGACAGGGGGCTCTATGGCTACACCTTC